This T cell receptor (beta chain) comes out of a study of T cell changes during pregnancy in multiple sclerosis. The method was immunoSEQ multiplex PCR; TCRdb's version includes in-frame clones alone and lacks a portion of them. Of about 49,000 clones listed, 90% are singletons. The clonotype was recovered from a female donor in good health, enrolled as a control in a pregnancy study. The material was peripheral blood, obtained after pregnancy.

CDR3 DNA: TGTGCCAGCATCCCAGGGGAAAGCTATGGCTACACCTTC. Its translation: CASIPGESYGYTF. This sequence joins TRBV5-5 and TRBJ1-2, with D possibly matching TRBD1 (6 bases). CDR1 and CDR2 from the germline V gene are SGHKS and YYEKEE (reference sequence). V was shortened by 6 bases and J by 4 bases, with 13 bases between the two germline ends. The CDR3 sequence is 13 residues long.